This TCR beta chain was identified in a study of T cell responses to AZD1222 COVID-19 vaccine. Study-wide results and caveats: Regions left unmutated in variants are reportedly the target of nearly half of spike-specific TCRs. Distributed over spike, vaccine-associated CD4 TCRs predominated at 160-218 and 743-854. Clonal diversity was possibly underestimated, and the donors were mostly white British, with more females. Baseline serostatus was positive in only six AZD1222 recipients.

V was pared by 5 bases and J by 1 base, with 5 bases of the junction left unmatched. CDR3 length: 17 amino acids. Germline V gene data show CDR1 as MDHEN and CDR2 as SYDVKM. The assay was immunoSEQ multiplex PCR, and TCRdb's table has in-frame clones only and misses some. The repertoire includes roughly 130,000 clones, about 91% of them detected once, and around 1.8% sits in the top ten. On this clone: Its antigen remains unknown.

This chain connects TRBV28 to TRBJ1-4, with TRBD1 matching 12 bases. The sample consisted of peripheral blood, taken on day 0 of AZD1222 vaccination. This receptor was obtained from an adult in good health. CDR3 region: CASSGGDRGLTNEKLFF. In nucleotides, the CDR3 is TGTGCCAGCAGTGGGGGGGACAGGGGGCTAACTAATGAAAAACTGTTTTTT. The full variable domain, with the rest looked up from reference TRBV28 and TRBJ1-4, is DVKVTQSSRYLVKRTGEKVFLECVQDMDHENMFWYRQDPGLGLRLIYFSYDVKMKEKGDIPEGYSVSREKKERFSLILESASTNQTSMYLCASSGGDRGLTNEKLFFGSGTQLSVL.